The 17 T cell receptor beta chains presented below share a single source sample, sequenced in a study of cytomegalovirus exposure and HLA in healthy donors. PCR was performed using 60 Vbeta and 13 Jbeta primers. Libraries were prepared by immunoSEQ multiplex PCR; TCRdb keeps only in-frame clonotypes and omits some of them. The ten most abundant clones cover 6.2% of a sample with tens of thousands of clones. Sequences were obtained from PBMCs. The receptors shown here come from a man in his thirties or forties in good health and CMV-seronegative.

This chain joins TRBV19 and TRBJ1-1; D call uncertain. Germline CDR1 reads LNHDA; CDR2 reads SQIVND (reference sequence). Trimming cost V 7 bases and J 3 bases, with 12 bases left between them. The length of the CDR3 is 13 residues. The CDR3 sequence is CASTSGWDTEAFF. The CDR3 nucleotides read TGTGCCAGTACTTCCGGGTGGGACACTGAAGCTTTCTTT.

The rearrangement uses TRBV7-6 and TRBJ2-7; 8 positions match TRBD1. V was pared by 5 bases and J by 3 bases, with 6 bases of the junction left unmatched. CDR1 SGHVS and CDR2 FNYEAQ come from the germline V gene. This CDR3 comprises 14 residues. The CDR3 DNA is TGTGCCAGCAGCGCTGACGGACAGGGCTACGAGCAGTACTTC. Residues: CASSADGQGYEQYF. Full variable domain (remainder filled in from reference TRBV7-6 and TRBJ2-7): GAGVSQSPRYKVTKRGQDVALRCDPISGHVSLYWYRQALGQGPEFLTYFNYEAQQDKSGLPNDRFSAERPEGSISTLTIQRTEQRDSAMYRCASSADGQGYEQYFGPGTRLTVT.

CDR3 region: CASSQEIAWGQPYEQYF. DNA for the CDR3: TGTGCCAGCAGCCAAGAAATAGCGTGGGGTCAACCCTACGAGCAGTACTTC. The chain uses TRBV14 and TRBJ2-7, with a possible D match to TRBD2 (5 bases). Germline CDR1 and CDR2: SGHDN and FVKESK. V lost 0 bases, J lost 2 bases, and 17 bases lay in between. This CDR3 spans 17 amino acids.

Of note for this clone: The same CDR3 also results from other DNA sequences found in this sample. The chain is built from TRBV5-6 and TRBJ2-2; perhaps TRBD2 as D (5 bases). The CDR3 spans 15 residues. In germline, CDR1 is SGHDT, CDR2 YYEEEE. The germline V and J ends were trimmed by 0 bases and 0 bases, with 6 bases remaining between them. This CDR3 reads CASSLGGTNTGELFF. CDR3 DNA: TGTGCCAGCAGCTTGGGAGGGACGAACACCGGGGAGCTGTTTTTT.

The DNA of the CDR3 is TGCGCCAGCAGCCAAGATTATGGGGACTCGACTGTGTATTTT. Protein: CASSQDYGDSTVYF. V gene TRBV4-1 combines with J gene TRBJ2-3, with D perhaps matching TRBD2 (6 bases). CDR3 length: 14 residues. V was clipped by 0 bases and J by 14 bases, with 18 bases between them. CDR1 and CDR2 (germline): MGHRA, YSYEKL.

As regards this clone: A read error may account for a junction end that differs from germline. The chain is built from TRBV6-1 and TRBJ2-3; D perhaps matches TRBD2 (5 bases). The CDR3 spans 11 residues. The germline gives CDR1 MNHNS, CDR2 SASEGT. DNA for the CDR3: TGTGCCAGAAGTGAGGAAGGGAGTCCGTATTTT. Translation: CARSEEGSPYF.

This chain uses TRBV6-6 with TRBJ2-2; D ambiguous. This CDR3 spans 14 amino acids. Trimming took 5 bases from V and 2 from J, leaving 9 bases between them. The germline V gene encodes CDR1 MNHNY and CDR2 SVGAGI (reference sequence). CDR3 region: CASSQDFNTGELFF. In nucleotides, the CDR3 is TGTGCCAGCAGTCAAGACTTCAACACCGGGGAGCTGTTTTTT.

J is TRBJ2-7 and V is TRBV6-1; 7 bases agree with TRBD1. Trimming at V came to 4 bases and at J to 2 bases, leaving 8 bases not matched to a gene. This CDR3 has 15 amino acids. Germline CDR1 reads MNHNS; CDR2 reads SASEGT. CDR3 nucleotide sequence: TGTGCCAGCAGTGTATCCGGGACAGCGACCTACGAGCAGTACTTC. Protein sequence: CASSVSGTATYEQYF.

The chain has TRBV27 and TRBJ2-1; TRBD2 agrees at 8 bases. The CDR3 extends over 15 amino acids. J lost 3 bases, V lost 8 bases, and 9 bases had no gene match. The germline V gene has CDR1 MNHEY and CDR2 SMNVEV (reference sequence). CDR3 residues: CASQDGGGFYNEQFF. CDR3 sequence (DNA): TGTGCCAGCCAAGACGGGGGGGGGTTCTACAATGAGCAGTTCTTC.

This chain joins TRBV19 and TRBJ2-4; possibly TRBD1 for D (6 bases). The V gene's germline CDR1 is LNHDA and CDR2 SQIVND (reference sequence). This CDR3 has 13 residues. Trimming pared 3 bases from V and 6 bases from J, leaving 9 bases between. CDR3 in DNA: TGTGCCAGTAGTATGGACAGAGGAAACATTCAGTACTTC. This codes for CASSMDRGNIQYF.

V gene TRBV6-5 combines with J gene TRBJ2-1; weak D call: TRBD2 (7 bases). The CDR3 has 14 amino acids. Trimming took 8 bases from V and 5 from J, leaving 16 bases between them. The germline V gene encodes CDR1 MNHEY and CDR2 SVGAGI. This chain's CDR3 is CASAVTGRDNEQFF. In DNA form, the CDR3 reads TGTGCCAGCGCCGTTACAGGGAGGGACAATGAGCAGTTCTTC.

The chain combines TRBV4-1 with TRBJ2-7; D is undetermined. The CDR3 sequence is 16 residues long. V lost 3 bases and J lost 2, with 17 bases in between. Germline V gene sequence: CDR1 MGHRA, CDR2 YSYEKL. The CDR3 loop reads CASSQADLFSAYEQYF. Written as DNA, the CDR3 is TGCGCCAGCAGCCAGGCAGACCTATTCAGCGCCTACGAGCAGTACTTC.

The CDR3 region has the DNA TGCAGTGCGTTACAGGGGTACGAGCAGTACTTC. Encoded protein: CSALQGYEQYF. The chain employs TRBV20-1 and TRBJ2-7; TRBD1 matches 7 bases. Trimming at V came to 6 bases and at J to 4 bases, leaving 3 bases not matched to a gene. Germline V gene lookup returns CDR1 DFQATT and CDR2 SNEGSKA (reference sequence). The CDR3 has 11 residues.

The rearrangement links TRBV12-5 to TRBJ1-2; D remains ambiguous. Trimming pared 3 bases from V and 8 bases from J, leaving 13 bases between. CDR3 size: 13 residues. The germline V gene encodes CDR1 LGHNT and CDR2 FRNRAP. CDR3 loop: CASGLRADVGYTF. Written as DNA, the CDR3 is TGTGCTAGTGGTTTAAGAGCGGACGTGGGCTACACCTTC.

V is TRBV19 and J is TRBJ1-2; a possible D gene is TRBD1 (6 bases). Germline-derived CDR1 and CDR2 are LNHDA and SQIVND (reference sequence). There are 13 residues in the CDR3. With 5 bases removed from V and 5 bases from J, the gap between germline ends came to 12 bases. CDR3 in amino acids: CASSRTVRYGYTF. The DNA for the CDR3 is TGTGCCAGTAGTCGGACAGTCCGGTATGGCTACACCTTC.

The V gene is TRBV11-2, the J gene TRBJ2-1; D not certain. Germline CDR1 reads SGHAT; CDR2 reads FQNNGV. The V and J ends lost 5 bases and 4 bases respectively, with 9 bases between them. The CDR3 is 13 amino acids. The CDR3 reads CASSMKHYNEQFF. The CDR3 nucleotides read TGTGCCAGCAGCATGAAACATTACAATGAGCAGTTCTTC.

The chain is built from TRBV2 and TRBJ2-4, with TRBD1 matching over 7 bases. The CDR3 has 15 amino acids. V dropped 6 bases and J dropped 2; count of bases not matched to a gene: 7. The germline V gene encodes CDR1 SNHLY and CDR2 FYNNEI. The DNA of the CDR3 is TGTGCCAGCAGCGAGACAGGGTTCCCCAAAAACATTCAGTACTTC. Translated: CASSETGFPKNIQYF. The full variable domain, completed using reference TRBV2 and TRBJ2-4, is EPEVTQTPSHQVTQMGQEVILRCVPISNHLYFYWYRQILGQKVEFLVSFYNNEISEKSEIFDDQFSVERPDGSNFTLKIRSTKLEDSAMYFCASSETGFPKNIQYFGAGTRLSVL.